One TCR beta chain is described in this entry. Its specificity is not known. Clones were read by immunoSEQ multiplex PCR, and TCRdb kept only the in-frame ones, dropping some. Of about 1.4 million clones listed, roughly 96% are singletons. This record comes from a study of shared clonotypes between healthy human individuals. This CDR3 contains 15 residues. Germline lookup yields CDR1 MDHEN and CDR2 SYDVKM. V lost 5 bases to trimming and J lost 3 bases; unmatched junction nucleotides: 9. General observations from the study: Clonotypes not shared had lower generation probabilities than those common to all four donors.

V usage is TRBV28 and J usage is TRBJ1-2, with 7 positions matching TRBD1. The TCR sequence derives from a young man in good health. Sequencing was carried out using naive CD4+ T cells sorted from blood. Subset denoted: CD45RA+ positively selected. The CDR3 spells CASSIGDRPHYGYTF. CDR3 sequence (DNA): TGTGCCAGCAGTATCGGGGACAGACCTCACTATGGCTACACCTTC.